The 5 T cell receptor beta chains below all came from one sample that was sequenced in a study of blood T cell repertoires in COVID-19. Method: immunoSEQ multiplex PCR; TCRdb's copy keeps in-frame clones and lacks some. Of about 350,000 clones in the sample, over 85% are singletons; the top ten hold around 3.9%. The sequenced sample consisted of peripheral blood. The receptors were gathered from a woman in her sixties with COVID-19, enrolled during active disease.

V usage is TRBV11-2 and J usage is TRBJ2-2; 11 bases agree with TRBD2. The CDR3 is 18 amino acids. The trim removed 1 base at V and 1 base at J, leaving 5 bases unmatched. Germline V gene lookup returns CDR1 SGHAT and CDR2 FQNNGV. The CDR3 is CASSLVVAGGLNTGELFF. CDR3 DNA: TGTGCCAGCAGCTTAGTGGTAGCGGGGGGGTTGAACACCGGGGAGCTGTTTTTT.

This chain connects TRBV19 to TRBJ2-2; 7 nucleotides match TRBD1. Germline-derived CDR1 and CDR2 are LNHDA and SQIVND (reference sequence). This CDR3 contains 15 residues. J lost 4 bases, V lost 4 bases, and 6 bases had no gene match. The CDR3 is CASSTRGLGTGELFF. In DNA, the CDR3 is TGTGCCAGTAGTACGAGGGGGCTCGGCACCGGGGAGCTGTTTTTT.

The chain employs TRBV19 and TRBJ2-7; a weak D match, TRBD1 (5 bases). The CDR3 length is 14 residues. V lost 2 bases to trimming and J lost 6 bases, with 14 bases between them. CDR1 and CDR2 from the germline V gene are LNHDA and SQIVND (reference sequence). CDR3 nucleotide sequence: TGTGCCAGTAGTATAAGGTATCAGGGCAGCGAGCAGTACTTC. It is translated as CASSIRYQGSEQYF.

The chain couples TRBV16 to TRBJ1-2; 10 positions agree with TRBD1. V lost 3 bases and J lost 6; bases outside the gene matches: 10. CDR1 is KGHSY and CDR2 is FQNENV in the germline V gene. This CDR3 spans 16 amino acids. The CDR3 loop reads CASSHRGQGPRDGYTF. The CDR3 DNA is TGTGCCAGCAGCCACAGGGGACAGGGGCCCAGGGATGGCTACACCTTC.

V is TRBV5-1 and J is TRBJ2-7, with 11 bases matching TRBD1. Germline V CDR1 and CDR2: SGHRS, YFSETQ. CDR3 length: 14 amino acids. V lost 6 bases to trimming and J lost 2 bases; unmatched junction nucleotides: 4. The chain's CDR3 is CASKGGQGAYEQYF. The CDR3 DNA is TGCGCCAGCAAGGGGGGACAGGGGGCCTACGAGCAGTACTTC.